A selection of T cell receptor beta chains follows, all from one sample in a study of CD8+CD57+ T cells in acquired aplastic anemia. TCRdb fed the reads into MiXCR, producing one record per CDR3 protein. The data contain 100,000 to 150,000 distinct CDR3 sequences, over 45% of them singletons. The specimen was sorted CD4+, CD8+, or CD8+CD57+ T cells (not recorded which) from PBMCs. The receptor source for this set is a human donor in good health, serving as a control. CDR3s leave out the opening cysteine and the closing phenylalanine or tryptophan. Fields, in order: V gene, J gene, CDR3 protein.

V gene: TRBV6-4; J gene: TRBJ1-2; CDR3 protein: ASSEAQGEGYT
V gene: TRBV7-2; J gene: TRBJ1-6; CDR3 protein: ASSPEGARNSPLH
V gene: TRBV6-2/TRBV6-3; J gene: TRBJ2-7; CDR3 protein: ASSSHEQY
V gene: TRBV30; J gene: TRBJ1-1; CDR3 protein: AWRPFATGGSEAF
V gene: TRBV6-1; J gene: TRBJ2-7; CDR3 protein: ATSPGQVTYEQY
V gene: TRBV7-2; J gene: TRBJ1-6; CDR3 protein: ASSLAQGDHGSPLH
V gene: TRBV25-1; J gene: TRBJ2-3; CDR3 protein: ASTKLGTDTQY
V gene: TRBV7-2; J gene: TRBJ1-2; CDR3 protein: ASSLDPSGYT
V gene: TRBV19; J gene: TRBJ1-1; CDR3 protein: ASTPSTGMIEAF
V gene: TRBV2; J gene: TRBJ2-1; CDR3 protein: ALDLPGNEQF
V gene: TRBV19; J gene: TRBJ1-2; CDR3 protein: ASTPAGGGNYGYT
V gene: TRBV10-2; J gene: TRBJ2-7; CDR3 protein: ASSKPETYEQY
V gene: TRBV29-1; J gene: TRBJ2-3; CDR3 protein: SVGRQGTDTQY
V gene: TRBV5-6; J gene: TRBJ2-2; CDR3 protein: ASSSSPSGELF
V gene: TRBV19; J gene: TRBJ1-2; CDR3 protein: ASNWGAAGYT
V gene: TRBV20-1; J gene: TRBJ1-5; CDR3 protein: SAQGGGNQPQH
V gene: TRBV11-2; J gene: TRBJ2-3; CDR3 protein: ASSLGAERPGGTDTQY
V gene: TRBV7-7; J gene: TRBJ2-7; CDR3 protein: ASSPRTGYGEQY
V gene: TRBV10-3; J gene: TRBJ1-2; CDR3 protein: AISEQGANYGYT
V gene: TRBV7-2; J gene: TRBJ1-5; CDR3 protein: ASSLEYSNQPQH
V gene: TRBV24-1; J gene: TRBJ2-7; CDR3 protein: ATSDSQGGGYEQY
V gene: TRBV20-1; J gene: TRBJ2-2; CDR3 protein: SAPKNGRGNTGELF
V gene: TRBV7-8; J gene: TRBJ1-4; CDR3 protein: ASSPIAASTNEKLF
V gene: TRBV7-7; J gene: TRBJ2-7; CDR3 protein: ASSTSGDPSYEQY
V gene: TRBV15; J gene: TRBJ1-1; CDR3 protein: ATSRERGTEAF
V gene: TRBV15; J gene: TRBJ2-1; CDR3 protein: ATTPGRLLGNEQF
V gene: TRBV24-1; J gene: TRBJ2-1; CDR3 protein: ATSGTSGRAPYNEQF
V gene: TRBV12-3/TRBV12-4; J gene: TRBJ2-7; CDR3 protein: ASSVEGPTSYEQY
V gene: TRBV10-3; J gene: TRBJ1-6; CDR3 protein: AISREDRNNSPLH
V gene: TRBV7-2; J gene: TRBJ2-3; CDR3 protein: ASSPRSLSTDTQY
V gene: TRBV7-2; J gene: TRBJ1-5; CDR3 protein: ASSPGQANQPQH
V gene: TRBV9; J gene: TRBJ2-3; CDR3 protein: ASSPGGGVGRTQY
V gene: TRBV20-1; J gene: TRBJ2-7; CDR3 protein: SAIRAGGAHEQY
V gene: TRBV7-2; J gene: TRBJ1-2; CDR3 protein: ASSSRNGYT
V gene: TRBV9; J gene: TRBJ2-5; CDR3 protein: ASSVQGATEETQY
V gene: TRBV19; J gene: TRBJ1-2; CDR3 protein: ASSMGPRARGYT
V gene: TRBV2; J gene: TRBJ1-5; CDR3 protein: ASSWGQGIIEPQH
V gene: TRBV10-3; J gene: TRBJ2-7; CDR3 protein: AISDVQGDPPYEQY
V gene: TRBV2; J gene: TRBJ1-3; CDR3 protein: ASRTLPSGNTIY
V gene: TRBV5-1; J gene: TRBJ1-5; CDR3 protein: ASIGQGAPYSNQPQH
V gene: TRBV29-1; J gene: TRBJ2-7; CDR3 protein: SVSGGGTDRSYEQY
V gene: TRBV19; J gene: TRBJ1-5; CDR3 protein: ASSIRGAKQPQH
V gene: TRBV24-1; J gene: TRBJ1-5; CDR3 protein: ATSDPVHNQPQH
V gene: TRBV10-3; J gene: TRBJ2-7; CDR3 protein: AISQQGYEQY
V gene: TRBV9; J gene: TRBJ2-3; CDR3 protein: ASSRMGDTQY
V gene: TRBV6-5; J gene: TRBJ1-2; CDR3 protein: ASSYSGGLGYT
V gene: TRBV12-3/TRBV12-4; J gene: TRBJ2-3; CDR3 protein: ASSEHGGGTTDTQY
V gene: TRBV5-1; J gene: TRBJ2-3; CDR3 protein: ASSLGYRGHADTQY
V gene: TRBV13; J gene: TRBJ2-1; CDR3 protein: ASTSLAGGSMSSYNEQF
V gene: TRBV7-2; J gene: TRBJ2-5; CDR3 protein: ASSLLGRGDQETQY
V gene: TRBV18; J gene: TRBJ1-2; CDR3 protein: ASSPELNPGQTTYGYT
V gene: TRBV19; J gene: TRBJ1-4; CDR3 protein: ASSIGTGSTNEKLF
V gene: TRBV7-9; J gene: TRBJ2-7; CDR3 protein: ASSPLLGRGGYEQY